The rows below give T cell receptor beta chains drawn from one sample of a study of early T cells in non-severe SARS-CoV-2 infection. TCRdb recomputed calls from the 5' RACE reads with MiXCR, one row per CDR3 protein. The top ten hold approximately 6.5% of the sample, which has some 78,000 distinct CDR3 sequences, over 10% seen once. What was sequenced was whole blood. These receptors all stem from an adult who was a healthcare worker with PCR-confirmed SARS-CoV-2 infection or an uninfected control (not recorded which). Both conserved end residues are part of each CDR3. D genes are given only for firm matches. Clone size is stated in some rows and not others, as once, few, many or a class when expanded.

v_call,j_call,clone_size,d_call,cdr3_aa,cdr3_nt
TRBV20-1,TRBJ2-1,few,-,CSARGDVGNEQFF,TGCAGTGCTAGGGGGGATGTCGGAAATGAGCAGTTCTTC
TRBV27,TRBJ1-1,few,TRBD1,CASSPEGAGGELNTEAFF,TGTGCCAGCAGTCCCGAGGGGGCAGGGGGCGAGCTGAACACTGAAGCTTTCTTT
TRBV14,TRBJ2-1,few,TRBD2,CASSPLAGGPNEQFF,TGTGCCAGCAGCCCGCTAGCGGGAGGCCCCAATGAGCAGTTCTTC
TRBV5-1,TRBJ2-3,few,TRBD1,CASSFQGAGTDTQYF,TGCGCCAGCAGCTTCCAGGGGGCCGGCACAGATACGCAGTATTTT
TRBV27,TRBJ2-1,few,-,CASSSPSDLEQFF,TGTGCCAGCAGTTCCCCCTCCGATCTTGAGCAGTTCTTC
TRBV10-3,TRBJ1-1,few,-,CAIRGTTNTEAFF,TGTGCCATCAGGGGGACAACGAACACTGAAGCTTTCTTT
TRBV5-1,TRBJ2-3,few,TRBD1,CASSPGQNTDTQYF,TGCGCCAGCAGCCCGGGACAGAACACAGATACGCAGTATTTT
TRBV20-1,TRBJ2-3,many,-,CSARDGDTQYF,TGCAGTGCTAGAGATGGAGATACGCAGTATTTT
TRBV6-1,TRBJ2-5,-,-,CASARREETQYF,TGTGCCAGCGCCCGCAGAGAAGAGACCCAGTACTTC
TRBV10-1,TRBJ2-1,few,TRBD2,CASSELAGGPGYEQFF,TGCGCCAGCAGTGAGCTAGCGGGAGGGCCGGGTTATGAGCAGTTCTTC
TRBV2,TRBJ1-1,few,TRBD1,CASGGQVLTEAFF,TGTGCCAGCGGAGGACAGGTTTTAACTGAAGCTTTCTTT
TRBV20-1,TRBJ2-7,-,-,CSATPTFNEQYF,TGCAGTGCAACCCCGACCTTTAACGAGCAGTACTTC
TRBV20-1,TRBJ1-1,few,-,CSAREVAAGTEAFF,TGCAGTGCTAGAGAAGTAGCGGCCGGCACTGAAGCTTTCTTT
TRBV30,TRBJ2-3,-,-,CAWSDTDTQYF,TGTGCCTGGAGTGACACAGATACGCAGTATTTT
TRBV4-1,TRBJ2-3,-,-,CASSHPGRGADTQYF,TGCGCCAGCAGCCACCCAGGGCGGGGAGCAGATACGCAGTATTTT
TRBV7-9,TRBJ1-2,many,-,CASTHSTGTVYGYTF,TGTGCCAGCACCCATTCCACCGGGACGGTGTATGGCTACACCTTC
TRBV20-1,TRBJ2-7,many,TRBD2,CSAAGVRLTMREQYF,TGCAGTGCTGCGGGAGTTCGTCTCACCATGCGCGAGCAGTACTTC
TRBV28,TRBJ1-1,few,TRBD1,CASSLWRQGEAFF,TGTGCCAGCAGTTTATGGCGACAGGGGGAAGCTTTCTTT
TRBV5-1,TRBJ1-5,few,TRBD1,CASSRLLQGSNQPQHF,TGCGCCAGCAGCCGACTTCTACAGGGGAGCAATCAGCCCCAGCATTTT
TRBV6-1,TRBJ2-3,-,-,CASTNRLDTQYF,TGTGCCAGCACCAACAGGCTAGATACGCAGTATTTT
TRBV11-2,TRBJ2-5,few,-,CASSHLTGGLAETQYF,TGTGCCAGCAGCCATCTCACCGGGGGGCTCGCCGAGACCCAGTACTTC
TRBV4-1,TRBJ2-1,-,-,CASSPRKGTYNEQFF,TGCGCCAGCAGCCCCCGGAAGGGGACCTACAATGAGCAGTTCTTC
TRBV9,TRBJ1-2,many,-,CASSVERSSYGYTF,TGTGCCAGCAGCGTAGAAAGGAGTTCCTATGGCTACACCTTC
TRBV12-3/TRBV12-4,TRBJ2-7,few,TRBD2,CASSPLGRGGFYEQYF,TGTGCCAGCAGTCCTTTGGGGCGGGGGGGATTCTACGAGCAGTACTTC
TRBV5-5,TRBJ1-1,many,-,CASCGQTVEAFF,TGTGCCAGCTGCGGACAGACAGTTGAAGCTTTCTTT
TRBV11-2,TRBJ2-3,many,-,CASSLVGRGTDTQYF,TGTGCCAGCAGCTTAGTGGGCAGGGGCACAGATACGCAGTATTTT
TRBV29-1,TRBJ2-5,many,-,CSVEGETQYF,TGCAGCGTTGAAGGAGAGACCCAGTACTTC
TRBV6-1,TRBJ1-5,-,-,CASGPEGLSNQPQHF,TGTGCCAGCGGCCCCGAGGGGCTTAGCAATCAGCCCCAGCATTTT
TRBV20-1,TRBJ2-5,-,-,CSARAASQETQYF,TGCAGTGCTAGAGCGGCGAGCCAAGAGACCCAGTACTTC
TRBV6-1,TRBJ1-2,-,TRBD1,CASSPRDRSNYGYTF,TGTGCCAGCAGTCCCCGGGACAGAAGTAACTATGGCTACACCTTC
TRBV11-2,TRBJ1-1,-,-,CASSPLGTDTEAFF,TGTGCCAGCAGCCCTTTAGGGACTGACACTGAAGCTTTCTTT
TRBV7-8,TRBJ2-1,many,TRBD2,CASSFLLAGGREQFF,TGTGCCAGCAGCTTTTTACTAGCGGGAGGACGGGAGCAGTTCTTC
TRBV30,TRBJ1-2,-,TRBD1,CAWSYRRDSANYGYTF,TGTGCCTGGAGTTACCGCCGGGACAGTGCTAACTATGGCTACACCTTC
TRBV3-1,TRBJ1-1,-,-,CASSQGGGQSGAFF,TGTGCCAGCAGCCAAGGGGGCGGCCAATCTGGAGCTTTCTTT
TRBV12-3/TRBV12-4,TRBJ1-5,many,TRBD1,CASSPRTGDQPQHF,TGTGCCAGCAGTCCTCGGACAGGGGATCAGCCCCAGCATTTT
TRBV5-1,TRBJ2-7,-,TRBD1,CASSLAGTGGDEQYF,TGCGCCAGCAGCTTGGCTGGGACAGGGGGCGACGAGCAGTACTTC
TRBV5-8,TRBJ2-2,-,-,CASSARTDNTGELFF,TGTGCCAGCAGCGCGCGGACAGACAACACCGGGGAGCTGTTTTTT